This entry is about one T cell receptor (beta chain). The sample is drawn from a study of T cell responses to AZD1222 COVID-19 vaccine. TCRdb keeps only in-frame clones here, not all; method: immunoSEQ multiplex PCR. The sample carries 150,000 to 200,000 clones, roughly 86% recorded once. Trimming removed 5 bases at V and 6 bases at J, with 13 bases between. CDR1 and CDR2 from the germline V gene are SGHTA and FQGTGA. The CDR3 length is 14 residues. This specimen consisted of peripheral blood, obtained on day 0 of AZD1222 vaccination. This clonotype was obtained from an adult in good health. The chain links TRBV7-3 to TRBJ2-2; D is uncertain. In nucleotides, the CDR3 is TGTGCCAGCAGCCCTGTGGGTTTTCCCGGGGAGCTGTTTTTT. Its protein is CASSPVGFPGELFF.